Below are 25 T cell receptor beta chains sequenced from a single sample in a study of T cell responses to AZD1222 COVID-19 vaccine. Generated by immunoSEQ multiplex PCR, the TCRdb table keeps only in-frame clones and is missing some. The repertoire consists of 120,000 or so clones, with 88% occurring once and the leading ten covering around 6.1%. The sample here was peripheral blood, taken on day 0 of AZD1222 vaccination. Receptors were obtained from an adult in good health.

The chain carries TRBV27 and TRBJ1-5; D might be TRBD1 (6 bases). Germline V gives CDR1 MNHEY, CDR2 SMNVEV (reference sequence). Trimming pared 6 bases from V and 10 bases from J, leaving 16 bases between. The CDR3 is 13 residues long. The DNA of the CDR3 is TGTGCCAGCAGCGCGGGGGCGCATAATCCCCAGCATTTT. Protein: CASSAGAHNPQHF.

V and J are TRBV10-3 and TRBJ1-1; TRBD1 matches 9 bases. Looked up from germline, CDR1 is ENHRY and CDR2 is SYGVKD. Trimming took 10 bases from V and 5 from J; bases not matched to a gene: 5. The CDR3 spans 12 residues. The CDR3 is CATGQGGTEAFF. CDR3 in DNA: TGTGCCACGGGACAGGGAGGGACTGAAGCTTTCTTT.

The V and J genes are TRBV19 and TRBJ1-5; 10 bases are a match to TRBD1. Germline CDR1 LNHDA, CDR2 SQIVND (reference sequence). V dropped 5 bases and J dropped 3; count of bases not matched to a gene: 4. The CDR3 has 15 residues. The CDR3 here is CASSSGQGVNQPQHF. CDR3 nucleotides: TGTGCCAGTAGTTCCGGACAGGGGGTCAATCAGCCCCAGCATTTT.

The chain carries TRBV21-1 and TRBJ2-1; the D call in the table, TRBD1, was not verified against the DNA. TRBV21-1 is a known pseudogene. The CDR3 is made up of 16 amino acids. CDR3 region: CASSKEGGSSYNEQFF. The CDR3 DNA follows: TGTGCCAGCAGCAAAGAAGGGGGTAGCTCCTACAATGAGCAGTTCTTC.

As regards this clone: Distinct nucleotide sequences in the sample also encode this CDR3. The genes are TRBV7-2 and TRBJ1-1; 7 nucleotides agree with TRBD1. With V trimmed by 3 bases and J by 3 bases, 4 bases remained unmatched. CDR1 is SGHTA and CDR2 is FQGNSA in the germline V gene. This CDR3 region has 14 residues. The CDR3 nucleotides are TGTGCCAGCAGCTTGACAGGGAAGGACACTGAAGCTTTCTTT. Its translation: CASSLTGKDTEAFF.

The chain combines TRBV12-5 with TRBJ2-1; the D gene could be TRBD1 or TRBD2 (5 bases each). The ends were cut back, 0 bases at V and 2 bases at J, with 20 bases in the middle. The CDR3 loop spans 19 amino acids. CDR1 is LGHNT, CDR2 FRNRAP, per germline. In DNA form, the CDR3 reads TGTGCTAGTGGTTTGGTACGGGACGGAGAGGGCCTCGCCTACAATGAGCAGTTCTTC. As protein: CASGLVRDGEGLAYNEQFF.

The chain has TRBV4-2 and TRBJ1-3, with TRBD1 as a possible D gene (6 bases). This CDR3 region has 16 residues. Germline CDR1 reads LGHNA; CDR2 reads YNFKEQ. V dropped 2 bases and J dropped 0 bases, with 11 bases sitting between them. The chain's CDR3 is CASSQQGTSSGNTIYF. The CDR3 DNA sequence: TGTGCCAGCAGCCAACAGGGGACATCCTCTGGAAACACCATATATTTT.

V usage is TRBV28 and J usage is TRBJ1-1; no definite D call. This CDR3 region has 15 residues. The germline V gene has CDR1 MDHEN and CDR2 SYDVKM. V dropped 8 bases and J dropped 0 bases, with 16 bases sitting between them. CDR3 residues: CASGPAGPLNTEAFF. The CDR3 DNA sequence: TGTGCCAGCGGTCCGGCAGGCCCCTTGAACACTGAAGCTTTCTTT.

The chain combines TRBV6-6 with TRBJ1-1; D not certain. The CDR3 loop spans 13 amino acids. Germline CDR1 reads MNHNY; CDR2 reads SVGAGI (reference sequence). V was trimmed by 6 bases and J by 1 base, leaving 9 bases between them. The DNA for the CDR3 is TGTGCCAGCAGCTCTAGACAGAACACTGAAGCTTTCTTT. Amino acid sequence: CASSSRQNTEAFF.

The gene calls are TRBV5-1 and TRBJ2-1, with D possibly called TRBD1 or TRBD2 (5 bases each). V shed 4 bases and J shed 3 bases, with 11 bases lying between them. Germline V gene lookup returns CDR1 SGHRS and CDR2 YFSETQ. The CDR3 is made up of 14 amino acids. DNA of the CDR3: TGCGCCAGCAGCCCGGGACCAGGCTACAATGAGCAGTTCTTC. Its protein is CASSPGPGYNEQFF.

The chain is built from TRBV6-5 and TRBJ2-7, with D possibly TRBD2 on 6 matching bases. Germline CDR1 reads MNHEY; CDR2 reads SVGAGI. The ends were cut back, 2 bases at V and 2 bases at J, with 16 bases in the middle. The CDR3 spans 16 residues. The CDR3: CASSYAPGDSPYEQYF. The CDR3 DNA reads TGTGCCAGCAGTTACGCCCCGGGGGATTCTCCCTACGAGCAGTACTTC.

The gene calls are TRBV6-1 and TRBJ1-2, with a possible D match to TRBD1 (6 bases). Trimming pared 0 bases from V and 7 bases from J, leaving 12 bases between. The CDR3 spans 14 residues. Germline CDR1 MNHNS, CDR2 SASEGT. In DNA, the CDR3 is TGTGCCAGCAGTGAAGCTCGGGGGCTGGGTGGCTACACCTTC. Translating gives CASSEARGLGGYTF.

The chain uses TRBV7-2 and TRBJ1-4; maybe TRBD1 (5 bases). Germline V lookup: CDR1 SGHTA, CDR2 FQGNSA. The CDR3 consists of 15 residues. The ends were cut back, 4 bases at V and 2 bases at J, with 11 bases in the middle. The CDR3 here is CASSYDRSTNEKLFF. Written as DNA, the CDR3 is TGTGCCAGCAGCTATGACAGATCCACTAATGAAAAACTGTTTTTT. Variable domain in full (rest from reference TRBV7-2 and TRBJ1-4): GAGVSQSPSNKVTEKGKDVELRCDPISGHTALYWYRQSLGQGLEFLIYFQGNSAPDKSGLPSDRFSAERTGGSVSTLTIQRTQQEDSAVYLCASSYDRSTNEKLFFGSGTQLSVL.

Only one count was recorded for this clone. The J gene is TRBJ1-1, the V gene TRBV5-4; unclear D gene. Germline V lookup: CDR1 SGHNT, CDR2 YYREEE (reference sequence). The CDR3 spans 15 residues. Trimming took off 0 bases at V and 1 base at J, with 10 bases between the two ends. This CDR3 is CASSLETAQNTEAFF. CDR3 coding DNA: TGTGCCAGCAGCTTGGAGACTGCTCAGAACACTGAAGCTTTCTTT. Full variable domain (remainder filled in from reference TRBV5-4 and TRBJ1-1): ETGVTQSPTHLIKTRGQQVTLRCSSQSGHNTVSWYQQALGQGPQFIFQYYREEENGRGNFPPRFSGLQFPNYSSELNVNALELDDSALYLCASSLETAQNTEAFFGQGTRLTVV.

This chain joins TRBV2 and TRBJ1-1; 8 nucleotides match TRBD1. The CDR3 is 16 residues long. Trimming cost V 4 bases and J 4 bases; bases outside gene matches: 11. The germline V gene encodes CDR1 SNHLY and CDR2 FYNNEI. The CDR3 nucleotides are TGTGCCAGCAGTGCTTCGGACAGGGCCGTCGTCACTGAAGCTTTCTTT. Protein sequence: CASSASDRAVVTEAFF.

This clone was counted a single time. The chain joins TRBV2 to TRBJ1-3, with unresolved D. The V end was cut by 6 bases, the J end by 3 bases, with 6 bases between. Germline V CDR1 and CDR2: SNHLY, FYNNEI. The CDR3 runs 12 residues. The CDR3 loop reads CASRNIGNTIYF. DNA of the CDR3: TGTGCCAGCAGGAACATTGGAAACACCATATATTTT.

The chain combines TRBV18 with TRBJ1-5; D may be TRBD1 (5 bases). The V and J ends lost 0 bases and 3 bases respectively, with 9 bases between them. This CDR3 is built from 15 residues. Looked up from germline, CDR1 is KGHSH and CDR2 is LQKENI. CDR3 DNA sequence: TGTGCCAGCTCACCACCGGGGGAGTTCAATCAGCCCCAGCATTTT. It encodes CASSPPGEFNQPQHF.

This chain uses TRBV9 with TRBJ2-2, with 12 bases lining up with TRBD2. Unmatched junction bases numbered 7, after V lost 0 bases and J lost 4 bases. The CDR3 has 18 amino acids. Germline lookup yields CDR1 SGDLS and CDR2 YYNGEE. CDR3 coding DNA: TGTGCCAGCAGCGTAGATAAAACTAGCGGGAGGCTCACCGGGGAGCTGTTTTTT. Translation gives CASSVDKTSGRLTGELFF.

This chain connects TRBV5-1 to TRBJ1-4; D is unclear. The CDR3 runs 14 residues. From germline, CDR1 is SGHRS and CDR2 YFSETQ. Trimming removed 6 bases from V and 5 bases from J, with 14 bases in between. This CDR3 is CASTRDGANEKLFF. CDR3 sequence (DNA): TGCGCCAGCACCCGAGATGGTGCCAATGAAAAACTGTTTTTT.

Turning to this clone: The sample contains more than one DNA sequence encoding this CDR3. The chain recombines TRBV4-2 with TRBJ2-3, with 7 bases fitting TRBD2. This CDR3 contains 16 residues. CDR1 and CDR2 from the germline V gene are LGHNA and YNFKEQ. Trimming removed 0 bases from V and 4 bases from J; junction bases left unmatched: 7. The CDR3 bases are TGTGCCAGCAGCCAAGATATGGCGGGGGAAGCAGATACGCAGTATTTT. It codes for CASSQDMAGEADTQYF.

This rearrangement joins TRBV9 to TRBJ2-3, with a possible D match to TRBD2 (6 bases). The CDR3 is 13 residues long. The germline V gene has CDR1 SGDLS and CDR2 YYNGEE. The ends were cut back, 3 bases at V and 7 bases at J, with 12 bases in the middle. DNA for the CDR3: TGTGCCAGCAGCGCCATGGAGGGCTATACGCAGTATTTT. Translation gives CASSAMEGYTQYF.

CDR3 sequence (DNA): TGTGCCAGCAGCCGGCATAATTCACCCCTCCACTTT. Translated, it gives CASSRHNSPLHF. The chain is built from TRBV28 and TRBJ1-6; no clear D gene. Germline loops: CDR1 MDHEN, CDR2 SYDVKM. Trimming pared 6 bases from V and 5 bases from J, leaving 5 bases between. This CDR3 has 12 residues.

This chain uses TRBV18 with TRBJ2-6; 11 bases agree with TRBD1. The V gene end was trimmed by 3 bases and the J gene end by 4 bases; junction bases not matched to a gene: 5. Per the germline V gene, CDR1 is KGHSH and CDR2 is LQKENI. This CDR3 has 17 residues. The CDR3 DNA follows: TGTGCCAGCTCACCCTGGGACAGGGGGTCCGGGGCCAACGTCCTGACTTTC. This translates into CASSPWDRGSGANVLTF.

V and J are TRBV5-1 and TRBJ1-6, with a possible D match to TRBD1 (5 bases). Germline V gives CDR1 SGHRS, CDR2 YFSETQ. With 0 bases removed from V and 9 bases from J, the gap between germline ends came to 16 bases. This CDR3 has 16 amino acids. As DNA, the CDR3 is TGCGCCAGCAGCTTGGGATACCAAGGGGTTGGTTCACCCCTCCACTTT. This sequence encodes CASSLGYQGVGSPLHF.

This clone was detected once. J is TRBJ1-5 and V is TRBV19; 9 bases are a match to TRBD1. Germline V gene data show CDR1 as LNHDA and CDR2 as SQIVND (reference sequence). V shed 3 bases and J 0 bases; nucleotides not matched to a gene: 18. The CDR3 is 21 amino acids. CDR3: CASSIISAGQGPFYSNQPQHF. The CDR3 region has the DNA TGTGCCAGTAGTATTATTTCGGCGGGACAGGGACCCTTCTATAGCAATCAGCCCCAGCATTTT.